This TCR beta chain was captured in a study of blood T cell repertoires in COVID-19. V lost 0 bases, J lost 5 bases, and 10 bases lay in between. The CDR3 spans 14 residues. The germline CDR1 and CDR2 sequences are SGHRS and YFSETQ. This table comes from immunoSEQ multiplex PCR, and its TCRdb copy is limited to in-frame clones, with some not included. The sample records about 140,000 clones, roughly 73% being singletons. Sequenced material: peripheral blood. The V call is TRBV5-1, the J call TRBJ2-3; D may be TRBD1 (7 bases). The receptor was isolated from a woman aged 45-65 years with active or convalescent COVID-19. CDR3 nucleotides: TGCGCCAGCAGCTTGGCAGGGGGGCAAGATACGCAGTATTTT. Protein: CASSLAGGQDTQYF.